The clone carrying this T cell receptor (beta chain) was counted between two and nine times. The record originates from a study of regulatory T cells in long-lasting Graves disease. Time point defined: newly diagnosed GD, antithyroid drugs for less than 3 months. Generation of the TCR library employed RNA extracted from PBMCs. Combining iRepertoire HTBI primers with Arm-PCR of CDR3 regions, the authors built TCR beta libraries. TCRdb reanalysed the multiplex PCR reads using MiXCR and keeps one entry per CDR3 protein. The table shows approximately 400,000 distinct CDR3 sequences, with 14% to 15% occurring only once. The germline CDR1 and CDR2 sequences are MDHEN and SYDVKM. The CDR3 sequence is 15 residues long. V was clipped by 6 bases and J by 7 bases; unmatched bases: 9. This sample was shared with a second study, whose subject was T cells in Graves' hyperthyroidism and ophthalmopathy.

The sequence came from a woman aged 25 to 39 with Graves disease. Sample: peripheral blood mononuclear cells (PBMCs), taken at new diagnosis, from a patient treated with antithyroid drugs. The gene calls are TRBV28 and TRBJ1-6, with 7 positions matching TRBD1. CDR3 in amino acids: CASSPRQGLNSPLHF. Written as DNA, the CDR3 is TGTGCCAGCAGCCCCCGACAGGGATTAAATTCACCCCTCCACTTT.